The 21 T cell receptor beta chains reported below all come from one sample, sequenced in a study of Graves' ophthalmopathy and Graves' hyperthyroidism. RNA transcripts provided the template for amplifying TCR beta CDR3 regions. Scientists carried out first-round RT-PCR using HTBI primers and then a second-round multiplex PCR. TCRdb passed the multiplex PCR reads through MiXCR, listing each CDR3 protein once. The table lists approximately 700,000 distinct CDR3 sequences, 35% to 50% of them singletons, with under 3.5% in the top ten. The sample comprised peripheral blood. These receptors originate from an adult man with Graves' ophthalmopathy.

This clonotype has just one count. The J gene is TRBJ2-7, the V gene TRBV7-9, with TRBD1 identical over 9 bases. The J segment lost 3 bases and the V segment lost 5 bases, leaving 8 bases of the junction unmatched. CDR1 and CDR2 (germline): SEHNR, FQNEAQ (reference sequence). The CDR3 is made up of 15 amino acids. CDR3 residues: CASSTRTGVGYEQYF. CDR3 DNA sequence: TGTGCCAGCAGCACCCGGACAGGGGTCGGCTACGAGCAGTACTTC.

V usage is TRBV9 and J usage is TRBJ2-7, with TRBD1 matching over 8 bases. This CDR3 has 15 amino acids. Unmatched junction bases numbered 7, after V lost 3 bases and J lost 2 bases. Germline V CDR1 and CDR2: SGDLS, YYNGEE. CDR3 region: CASSGGQGGAYEQYF. DNA of the CDR3: TGTGCCAGCAGCGGTGGACAGGGTGGGGCCTACGAGCAGTACTTC.

This clonotype was counted only a few times. This rearrangement joins TRBV14 to TRBJ1-5; the D is unclear. Trimming removed 0 bases at V and 0 bases at J, with 6 bases between. In germline, CDR1 is SGHDN, CDR2 FVKESK. CDR3 length: 15 residues. The CDR3 spells CASSQEFASNQPQHF. The CDR3 coding sequence is TGTGCCAGCAGCCAAGAGTTTGCTAGCAATCAGCCCCAGCATTTT.

With respect to this clonotype: A much larger clone sits a single nucleotide away, making a read error possible. The rearrangement links TRBV12-3 or TRBV12-4 to TRBJ1-1; no clear D gene. This CDR3 comprises 14 residues. CDR3 bases: TGTGCCAGCAGTTACGAAGACTACAACAGTGAAGCTTTCTTT. It codes for CASSYEDYNSEAFF.

This clonotype has more than one count but fewer than ten. The rearrangement joins TRBV3-1 to TRBJ1-4, with 9 bases lining up with TRBD1. The V segment lost 4 bases and the J segment 3 bases; nucleotides outside the gene matches: 12. From germline, CDR1 is LGHDT and CDR2 YNNKEL (reference sequence). The CDR3 covers 18 residues. CDR3: CASSRTRDRVSSNEKLFF. The DNA for the CDR3 is TGTGCCAGCAGCCGAACCAGGGACAGGGTGTCCTCTAATGAAAAACTGTTTTTT.

On this clonotype itself: It is likely a read error, because the conserved phenylalanine at the end of the CDR3 is missing. The chain links TRBV5-1 to TRBJ2-5; D is undetermined. From germline, CDR1 is SGHRS and CDR2 YFSETQ. Trimming pared 0 bases from V and 1 base from J, leaving 4 bases between. The CDR3 sequence is 13 residues long. This CDR3 is CASSLGRQETQYC. CDR3 sequence (DNA): TGCGCCAGCAGCTTGGGGCGCCAAGAGACCCAGTACTGC.

The rearrangement joins TRBV24-1 to TRBJ2-5; either TRBD1 or TRBD2 may supply D (5 bases each). Trimming left V 1 base short and J 7 bases short, with 15 bases between. Germline-derived CDR1 and CDR2 are KGHDR and SFDVKD. The CDR3 is 15 amino acids. Written as DNA, the CDR3 is TGTGCCACCAGTGATTTCCGGACACTGGAGGTGACCCAGTACTTC. This encodes CATSDFRTLEVTQYF.

A single count supports this clonotype. This CDR3 fails to terminate in the conserved phenylalanine or tryptophan, so it likely reflects a read error. The rearrangement uses TRBV20-1 and TRBJ1-1; TRBD1 might be the D (5 bases). The ends were cut back, 1 base at V and 7 bases at J, with 16 bases in the middle. This CDR3 contains 14 residues. CDR1 and CDR2 (germline): DFQATT, SNEGSKA (reference sequence). The CDR3 bases are TGCAGTGCTAGAGTAGTATCGGGGCCCGGTGAAGCTTTCCTT. It codes for CSARVVSGPGEAFL.

V usage is TRBV29-1 and J usage is TRBJ1-2; 9 bases are shared with TRBD1. The CDR3 has 12 amino acids. In germline, CDR1 is SQVTM, CDR2 ANQGSEA. J was trimmed by 7 bases and V by 8 bases; bases with no gene match: 8. In DNA, the CDR3 is TGCAGCATCAGACAGGGGGACTCTGGCTACACCTTC. Translated, it gives CSIRQGDSGYTF.

This clonotype was observed at least ten times. The J gene is TRBJ1-2, the V gene TRBV10-3; D unclear. CDR3 length: 13 residues. Germline V gene lookup returns CDR1 ENHRY and CDR2 SYGVKD. The V end lost 11 bases, the J end lost 7 bases, and 20 bases lay between the germline ends. The CDR3 nucleotides are TGTGCCGTTGGAAATTCTCTCGGGAGTGGCTACACCTTC. This gives the protein CAVGNSLGSGYTF.

Many counts were recorded for this clonotype. V is TRBV2 and J is TRBJ1-5; D is unclear. This CDR3 comprises 13 residues. CDR1 and CDR2 (germline): SNHLY, FYNNEI. V was pared by 5 bases and J by 6 bases, with 11 bases between. CDR3 protein: CASSFSRVQPQHF. The DNA of the CDR3 is TGTGCCAGCAGTTTCAGTCGCGTTCAGCCCCAGCATTTT.

The V call is TRBV2, the J call TRBJ2-7; 9 positions agree with TRBD1. Germline trimming cut 6 bases from V and 3 bases from J; bases unmatched to any gene: 9. The CDR3 contains 15 residues. Germline V CDR1 and CDR2: SNHLY, FYNNEI. CDR3 DNA: TGTGCCAGCAGAGGAACCGGGACAGGGATCTACGAGCAGTACTTC. Encoded protein: CASRGTGTGIYEQYF.

The V gene is TRBV12-3 or TRBV12-4, the J gene TRBJ2-6; D may be TRBD2 (5 bases). Between the trimmed V and J ends, which lost 5 bases and 0 bases, there was a span of 17 bases. This CDR3 contains 18 residues. The CDR3 nucleotides are TGTGCCAGCAGTGCCCAACGGGGTGCACTCTCTGGGGCCAACGTCCTGACTTTC. This encodes CASSAQRGALSGANVLTF.

This clonotype was seen many times. The chain employs TRBV19 and TRBJ2-2; D uncertain. V lost 3 bases to trimming and J lost 7 bases, with 12 bases between them. CDR1 and CDR2 from the germline V gene are LNHDA and SQIVND (reference sequence). The CDR3 spans 14 residues. The CDR3 nucleotides are TGTGCCAGTAGTATTGAGACCTCGGGCGGGGAGCTGTTTTTT. Translated, it gives CASSIETSGGELFF.

The chain carries TRBV7-3 and TRBJ1-5, with D possibly TRBD1 on 6 matching bases. Germline CDR1 and CDR2: SGHTA and FQGTGA. The CDR3 contains 15 residues. V lost 5 bases, J lost 2 bases, and 13 bases lay in between. The CDR3 sequence is CASSRQVVGNQPQHF. The CDR3 DNA reads TGTGCCAGCAGCCGACAGGTCGTAGGCAATCAGCCCCAGCATTTT.

This clonotype was counted ten times or more. The chain is built from TRBV20-1 and TRBJ1-5; 10 bases are shared with TRBD1. CDR3 size: 15 residues. CDR1 is DFQATT and CDR2 is SNEGSKA in the germline V gene (reference sequence). V gave up 3 bases and J gave up 7 bases; unmatched junction bases: 9. CDR3 nucleotides: TGCAGTGCTAGCACAGGGACAGGGGTGGGACAGCCCCAGCATTTT. This translates into CSASTGTGVGQPQHF.

To note about this clonotype: One end of the junction does not line up with germline, which may come from a read error. The chain uses TRBV10-2 and TRBJ2-7; TRBD1 matches 10 bases. The CDR3 is made up of 12 amino acids. CDR1 and CDR2 (germline): WSHSY, SAAADI. The CDR3 loop reads CASSEPDRGDYF. DNA of the CDR3: TGTGCCAGCAGTGAACCGGACAGGGGGGACTACTTC.

The chain recombines TRBV2 with TRBJ2-7; 9 bases agree with TRBD1. The germline V gene has CDR1 SNHLY and CDR2 FYNNEI. Trimming removed 6 bases from V and 5 bases from J; junction bases left unmatched: 17. This CDR3 is built from 17 residues. The CDR3 coding sequence is TGTGCCAGCAGCGATACACAGGGGGCTGATCGATTCGACGAGCAGTACTTC. It codes for CASSDTQGADRFDEQYF.

The chain carries TRBV7-2 and TRBJ1-2; TRBD1 agrees at 9 bases. CDR3 size: 14 residues. V gave up 5 bases and J gave up 8 bases; unmatched junction bases: 9. CDR1 SGHTA and CDR2 FQGNSA come from the germline V gene. The CDR3 sequence: CASSNNGQGMGYTF. The CDR3 nucleotides are TGTGCCAGCAGCAACAATGGACAGGGGATGGGCTACACCTTC.

This clonotype was detected many times. The chain uses TRBV10-3 and TRBJ2-7; D remains ambiguous. The germline V gene encodes CDR1 ENHRY and CDR2 SYGVKD. V was pared by 0 bases and J by 1 base, with 1 base between. The CDR3 extends over 12 amino acids. CDR3 sequence reads: CAISESSYEQYF. CDR3 in DNA: TGTGCCATCAGTGAGTCTTCCTACGAGCAGTACTTC.

This clonotype was detected many times. The chain recombines TRBV7-9 with TRBJ1-2, with D possibly TRBD1 on 5 matching bases. The CDR3 length is 15 residues. V lost 1 base and J 9 bases, leaving 18 bases between the germline ends. Germline-derived CDR1 and CDR2 are SEHNR and FQNEAQ (reference sequence). The chain's CDR3 is CASSLGSSTVKRYTF. CDR3 bases: TGTGCCAGCAGCTTAGGCTCGTCGACAGTCAAGCGCTACACCTTC.